A single sample gave rise to the 18 T cell receptor beta chains below, sequenced in a study of T cell repertoires in aging, cancer and after chemotherapy. Rearranged V-D-J TRB sequences were amplified with a mixed TRB-A/B primer pool. Via MiXCR, TCRdb re-called the multiplex PCR reads, giving one row per CDR3 protein. This table holds about 390 distinct CDR3 sequences, roughly 80% found once. Peripheral blood genomic DNA, not sorted cells or RNA, was the template. The specimen sequenced was blood. These receptors all come from a human donor with a solid tumor.

The chain carries TRBV6-2 or TRBV6-3 and TRBJ2-3, with D perhaps TRBD2 (5 bases). Germline CDR1 and CDR2: MNHEY and SVGEGT. CDR3 size: 14 residues. V was shortened by 6 bases and J by 6 bases, with 16 bases between the two germline ends. This CDR3 reads CASSRSESSDTQYF. The CDR3 nucleotides read TGTGCCAGCAGCCGTAGCGAGAGTAGCGATACGCAGTATTTT.

V is TRBV19 and J is TRBJ2-3; D not certain. The CDR3 consists of 12 residues. V shed 0 bases and J shed 7 bases, with 5 bases lying between them. Germline CDR1 is LNHDA and CDR2 is SQIVND (reference sequence). CDR3 nucleotide sequence: TGTGCCAGTAGTATAGACGGCTATACGCAGTATTTT. Encoded protein: CASSIDGYTQYF.

This clonotype appeared a few times. The chain recombines TRBV20-1 with TRBJ2-3; tentatively, D is TRBD2 (6 bases). The CDR3 consists of 15 residues. Between the trimmed V and J ends, which lost 0 bases and 1 base, there was a span of 11 bases. Germline loops: CDR1 DFQATT, CDR2 SNEGSKA (reference sequence). The CDR3 sequence is CSARDLGTRTDTQYF. The CDR3, as DNA: TGCAGTGCTAGAGACCTAGGGACTCGCACAGATACGCAGTATTTT.

This clonotype has just one count. This chain connects TRBV6-5 to TRBJ2-5; tentatively, D is TRBD1 (5 bases). The CDR3 is 13 residues long. CDR1 is MNHEY and CDR2 is SVGAGI in the germline V gene. The V and J ends lost 4 bases and 6 bases respectively, with 12 bases between them. The chain's CDR3 is CASSSSVGQTQYF. The CDR3 DNA reads TGTGCCAGCAGTTCCTCAGTGGGGCAGACCCAGTACTTC.

The gene calls are TRBV6-5 and TRBJ2-5; D possibly corresponds to TRBD2 (6 bases). CDR3 length: 14 amino acids. V lost 6 bases to trimming and J lost 1 base, with 12 bases between them. Germline V gene data show CDR1 as MNHEY and CDR2 as SVGAGI. CDR3 amino acids: CASRPGLRQETQYF. CDR3 in DNA: TGTGCCAGCAGGCCGGGACTCCGCCAAGAGACCCAGTACTTC.

J is TRBJ2-3 and V is TRBV7-9, with TRBD2 matching over 12 bases. Germline CDR1 and CDR2: SEHNR and FQNEAQ (reference sequence). The V gene end was trimmed by 6 bases and the J gene end by 4 bases; junction bases not matched to a gene: 2. CDR3 size: 14 residues. CDR3 sequence (DNA): TGTGCCAGCAGGCTAGCGGGGGGGCCAGATACGCAGTATTTT. Its translation is CASRLAGGPDTQYF.

This clonotype was seen a few times. V and J are TRBV27 and TRBJ2-1; a weak D match, TRBD2 (7 bases). The CDR3 is made up of 15 amino acids. Germline loops: CDR1 MNHEY, CDR2 SMNVEV (reference sequence). Trimming shortened V by 6 bases and J by 8 bases, and 20 bases separated the two germline ends. CDR3 sequence reads: CASSSLSGGRDEQFF. The CDR3 DNA sequence: TGTGCCAGCAGCTCCCTGTCGGGGGGCAGGGATGAGCAGTTCTTC.

The V and J genes are TRBV10-3 and TRBJ2-1, with D hard to call. Trimming cost V 4 bases and J 3 bases, with 19 bases left between them. Germline CDR1 reads ENHRY; CDR2 reads SYGVKD. The CDR3 extends over 17 amino acids. CDR3 bases: TGTGCCATCAGTGGCAACGCCACAGTGGGGATCTACAATGAGCAGTTCTTC. It specifies CAISGNATVGIYNEQFF.

This clonotype came up once. This sequence joins TRBV11-2 and TRBJ2-1, with 11 bases matching TRBD1. V lost 2 bases and J lost 7; bases outside the gene matches: 10. The germline gives CDR1 SGHAT, CDR2 FQNNGV. This CDR3 is 17 amino acids long. The CDR3 nucleotides read TGTGCCAGCAGCTTACCCCCCGGGACAGGGGGACGGAATGAGCAGTTCTTC. Protein: CASSLPPGTGGRNEQFF.

The chain employs TRBV12-5 and TRBJ1-2; D ambiguous. Germline V gene data show CDR1 as LGHNT and CDR2 as FRNRAP. V was clipped by 2 bases and J by 8 bases, with 12 bases between them. The CDR3 loop spans 13 amino acids. The CDR3 here is CASGLLNGGGYTF. The CDR3 bases are TGTGCTAGTGGTTTGTTGAACGGCGGAGGCTACACCTTC.

This rearrangement joins TRBV11-2 to TRBJ2-1, with 7 bases that match TRBD2. Germline CDR1 SGHAT, CDR2 FQNNGV. The length of the CDR3 is 16 residues. V was clipped by 5 bases and J by 0 bases; unmatched bases: 7. The CDR3 bases are TGTGCCAGCAGCCGGGGGGTCCAGGCCTCCTACAATGAGCAGTTCTTC. Translating gives CASSRGVQASYNEQFF.

The chain is built from TRBV12-3 or TRBV12-4 and TRBJ2-2, with D perhaps TRBD1 (6 bases). The length of the CDR3 is 14 residues. V was pared by 5 bases and J by 3 bases, with 10 bases between. CDR3 in amino acids: CASSTKGDTGELFF. CDR3 sequence (DNA): TGTGCCAGCAGTACCAAGGGGGACACCGGGGAGCTGTTTTTT.

The gene calls are TRBV12-3 or TRBV12-4 and TRBJ2-3, with 9 bases identical to TRBD2. The CDR3 length is 15 residues. V shed 8 bases and J 1 base; nucleotides not matched to a gene: 7. The CDR3 DNA reads as TGTGCCAGCCTGGGTGTAGCGGGAGGCACAGATACGCAGTATTTT. This gives the protein CASLGVAGGTDTQYF.

The V call is TRBV5-6, the J call TRBJ2-6; 8 nucleotides align to TRBD1. J lost 4 bases, V lost 1 base, and 10 bases had no gene match. Germline assignment: CDR1 SGHDT and CDR2 YYEEEE. CDR3 length equals 18 residues. The DNA for the CDR3 is TGTGCCAGCAGCTTGTGGGCAGGGGGCGTCTCCGGGGCCAACGTCCTGACTTTC. Protein sequence: CASSLWAGGVSGANVLTF.

The chain recombines TRBV7-2 with TRBJ1-2; TRBD1 agrees at 10 bases. The CDR3 runs 15 residues. The V gene end was trimmed by 3 bases and the J gene end by 5 bases; junction bases not matched to a gene: 6. Germline V gives CDR1 SGHTA, CDR2 FQGNSA. Written as DNA, the CDR3 is TGTGCCAGCAGCTTCCCCGGGACAGGGGATTATGGCTACACCTTC. It encodes CASSFPGTGDYGYTF.

This clonotype was observed once. V is TRBV12-3 or TRBV12-4 and J is TRBJ2-1; 8 bases map to TRBD2. V gave up 6 bases and J gave up 2 bases; unmatched junction bases: 6. This CDR3 is built from 15 residues. The CDR3 region is CASSLPAGAYNEQFF. The CDR3 coding sequence is TGTGCCAGCAGCCTCCCAGCGGGAGCCTACAATGAGCAGTTCTTC.

The V and J genes are TRBV6-4 and TRBJ2-1; D uncertain. This CDR3 comprises 13 residues. Trimming shortened V by 4 bases and J by 9 bases, and 13 bases separated the two germline ends. From germline, CDR1 is MRHNA and CDR2 SNTAGT. The CDR3 loop reads CASSVVGMGEQFF. In nucleotides, the CDR3 is TGTGCCAGCAGTGTGGTTGGGATGGGTGAGCAGTTCTTC.

This clonotype was counted only a few times. The chain uses TRBV6-4 and TRBJ2-3, with 7 bases aligning to TRBD2. Germline-derived CDR1 and CDR2 are MRHNA and SNTAGT. This CDR3 has 15 residues. The junction had 4 bases not matched to a gene; V was cut back by 2 bases and J by 2 bases. This CDR3 reads CASSDGRADTDTQYF. CDR3 in DNA: TGTGCCAGCAGTGACGGGAGGGCCGACACAGATACGCAGTATTTT.